The rows below give T cell receptor beta chains drawn from one sample of a study of identifying expanded T cells in peripheral blood. Profiled with immunoSEQ multiplex PCR; TCRdb holds only in-frame clones, not every one. The repertoire holds some 54,000 clones, with approximately 86% as singletons. Sequencing was performed on blood. The source of these receptors is a person between 18 and 75 years old in good health. Both conserved end residues are part of each CDR3. D genes are given only for firm matches.

j_call	d_call	v_call	cdr3_aa	cdr3_nt
TRBJ2-7	TRBD2	TRBV5-4	CASSLRAGAYEQYF	TGTGCCAGCAGCCTGAGAGCGGGAGCATACGAGCAGTACTTC
TRBJ1-1	TRBD1	TRBV6-8	CARIHISVTRQGDLLYTEAFF	TGTGCCAGGATCCACATATCGGTTACGAGACAGGGAGATTTACTTTACACTGAAGCTTTCTTT
TRBJ2-3	TRBD2	TRBV6-4	CASSDGLADTDTQYF	TGTGCCAGCAGTGACGGACTAGCGGACACAGATACGCAGTATTTT
TRBJ1-1	NA	TRBV27	CASSFIRGTNTEAFF	TGTGCCAGCAGTTTCATCAGGGGAACGAACACTGAAGCTTTCTTT
TRBJ1-2	TRBD1	TRBV25-1	CASRDSRQGSYGYTF	TGTGCCAGCAGGGATTCCCGACAGGGAAGCTATGGCTACACCTTC
TRBJ2-7	TRBD1	TRBV4-2	CASSQAGQVPEQYF	TGTGCCAGCAGCCAAGCTGGACAGGTCCCCGAGCAGTACTTC
TRBJ2-3	NA	TRBV5-3	CASTSTDTQYF	TGTGCCAGTACTAGCACAGATACGCAGTATTTT
TRBJ1-2	TRBD1	TRBV29-1	CSAGDRGDYGYTF	TGCAGCGCGGGGGACAGGGGGGACTATGGCTACACCTTC
TRBJ2-3	NA	TRBV9	CASSRLDTSTDTQYF	TGTGCCAGCAGCCGACTTGACACTAGCACAGATACGCAGTATTTT
TRBJ1-6	NA	TRBV6-1	CASSDVQGNSPLHF	TGTGCCAGCAGTGACGTGCAGGGTAATTCACCCCTCCACTTT
TRBJ2-1	TRBD2	TRBV6-4	CASPPPAAGGPSYNEQFF	TGTGCCAGCCCCCCACCCGCAGCGGGAGGCCCCTCCTACAATGAGCAGTTCTTC
TRBJ2-7	TRBD2	TRBV29-1	CSVAVGGTYEQYF	TGCAGCGTTGCGGTGGGGGGGACCTACGAGCAGTACTTC
TRBJ2-5	TRBD2	TRBV11-2	CASSPGTSGKETQYF	TGTGCCAGCAGCCCCGGGACTAGCGGGAAAGAGACCCAGTACTTC
TRBJ2-3	NA	TRBV19	CASTKTRGDTQYF	TGTGCCAGTACCAAGACCCGGGGGGATACGCAGTATTTT
TRBJ1-4	NA	TRBV7-9	CASSTGTNEKLFF	TGTGCCAGCAGCACCGGGACCAATGAAAAACTGTTTTTT
TRBJ1-3	NA	TRBV18	CASFTQPDSGNTIYF	TGTGCCAGCTTCACGCAGCCGGACTCTGGAAACACCATATATTTT
TRBJ1-2	TRBD1	TRBV7-2	CASSAGQVWGGYTF	TGTGCCAGCAGCGCGGGACAGGTTTGGGGAGGCTACACCTTC
TRBJ2-2	NA	TRBV9	CASKGSTGELFF	TGTGCCAGCAAGGGGTCCACCGGGGAGCTGTTTTTT
TRBJ2-7	NA	TRBV7-2	CASSQLHYEQYF	TGTGCCAGCAGCCAACTCCACTACGAGCAGTACTTC
TRBJ1-1	NA	TRBV5-1	CASSLGGFQAFF	TGCGCCAGCAGCTTGGGAGGGTTTCAGGCTTTCTTT